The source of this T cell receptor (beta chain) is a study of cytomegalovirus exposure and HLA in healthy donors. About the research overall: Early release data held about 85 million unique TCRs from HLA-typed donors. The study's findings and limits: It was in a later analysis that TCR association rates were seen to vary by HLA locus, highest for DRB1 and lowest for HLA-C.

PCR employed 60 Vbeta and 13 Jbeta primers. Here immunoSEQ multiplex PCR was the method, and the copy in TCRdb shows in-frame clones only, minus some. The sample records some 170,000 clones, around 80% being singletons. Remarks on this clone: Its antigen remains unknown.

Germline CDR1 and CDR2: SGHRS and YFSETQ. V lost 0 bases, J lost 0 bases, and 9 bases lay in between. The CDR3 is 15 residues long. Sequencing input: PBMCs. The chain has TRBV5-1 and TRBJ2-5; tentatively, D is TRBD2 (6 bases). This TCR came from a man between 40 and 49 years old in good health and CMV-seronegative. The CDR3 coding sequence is TGCGCCAGCAGCTTGGAGGGACTGTACCAAGAGACCCAGTACTTC. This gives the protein CASSLEGLYQETQYF.